This entry lists 30 T cell receptor beta chains sequenced from one sample in a study of blood T cell repertoires in COVID-19 (dated by TCRdb to the early 2020s). The library was produced with the immunoSEQ multiplex PCR assay. TCRdb holds this immuneACCESS table with in-frame rearrangements only. Some clones are missing; in checked studies, unresolved V genes explain under half, and the rest has no known cause. For this sample the table gives more than 200,000 clones, of which 88% were detected only once. Together, the top ten hold under 1.5% of the sample. Sequenced sample: peripheral blood. The receptors originated from an elderly man with acute or convalescent COVID-19.

V is TRBV12-3 or TRBV12-4 and J is TRBJ2-7; D perhaps matches TRBD2 (5 bases). The CDR3 length is 13 residues. The ends were cut back, 5 bases at V and 4 bases at J, with 12 bases in the middle. The CDR3 region is CASSPTRVYEQYF. In DNA form, the CDR3 reads TGTGCCAGCAGTCCAACTAGGGTGTACGAGCAGTACTTC.

CDR3 DNA sequence: TGTGCCACCAGCAGTGGTCCCGGGACAGGAAGGGCTGAAGCTTTCTTT. Translating it yields CATSSGPGTGRAEAFF. The chain carries TRBV15 and TRBJ1-1; 8 nucleotides line up with TRBD1. Per germline, CDR1 LNHNV and CDR2 YYDKDF (reference sequence). This CDR3 is built from 16 residues. V dropped 3 bases and J dropped 6; count of bases not matched to a gene: 12.

The chain combines TRBV7-3 with TRBJ2-3; tentatively, D is TRBD2 (5 bases). The CDR3 spans 16 residues. Germline V gene data show CDR1 as SGHTA and CDR2 as FQGTGA. V shed 4 bases and J shed 5 bases, with 19 bases lying between them. CDR3 sequence: CASSSSGPGSGDTQYF. The CDR3 region has the DNA TGTGCCAGCAGCTCCTCAGGTCCGGGATCCGGAGATACGCAGTATTTT.

The chain carries TRBV7-2 and TRBJ2-1; 15 nucleotides agree with TRBD2. V shed 5 bases, J shed 10 bases, and the junction held 9 bases outside the gene matches. The V gene's germline CDR1 is SGHTA and CDR2 FQGNSA. The CDR3 extends over 16 amino acids. This chain's CDR3 is CASSPWTSGGAREQFF. CDR3 in DNA: TGTGCCAGCAGCCCCTGGACTAGCGGGGGGGCTCGGGAGCAGTTCTTC.

The chain employs TRBV28 and TRBJ2-5, with D possibly matching TRBD1 (6 bases). The CDR3 sequence is 13 residues long. Trimming stripped 10 bases from V and 4 bases from J, with 16 bases between. Germline values: CDR1 MDHEN, CDR2 SYDVKM. The chain's CDR3 is CATKSGGLETQYF. The DNA for the CDR3 is TGTGCCACCAAGTCTGGGGGCTTAGAGACCCAGTACTTC.

This clone appeared once. The V call is TRBV18, the J call TRBJ2-7; the match to TRBD2 covers 7 bases. The CDR3 covers 13 residues. The germline V gene encodes CDR1 KGHSH and CDR2 LQKENI. Trimming at V came to 2 bases and at J to 4 bases, leaving 2 bases not matched to a gene. CDR3 DNA: TGTGCCAGCTCACCAGCTAGCGGTTACGAGCAGTACTTC. Translated: CASSPASGYEQYF.

Of note for this clone: Relative to the germline gene, one junction end is altered; a read error may explain this. V gene TRBV2 combines with J gene TRBJ2-1; D remains unclear. This CDR3 comprises 10 residues. From germline, CDR1 is SNHLY and CDR2 FYNNEI. The CDR3 here is CASKVDRGIF. The DNA of the CDR3 is TGTGCCAGCAAAGTCGACCGCGGTATCTTC.

The chain combines TRBV5-1 with TRBJ2-5, with 11 bases matching TRBD2. Unmatched junction bases numbered 4, after V lost 2 bases and J lost 1 base. Germline V gene sequence: CDR1 SGHRS, CDR2 YFSETQ. This CDR3 has 16 amino acids. The CDR3 nucleotides are TGCGCCAGCAGCTTAAGGACTAGCGGGCTCCAAGAGACCCAGTACTTC. Translation gives CASSLRTSGLQETQYF.

V usage is TRBV7-8 and J usage is TRBJ2-6; a weak D match, TRBD1 (5 bases). Germline V gives CDR1 SGHVS, CDR2 FQNEAQ. There are 15 residues in the CDR3. Trimming removed 5 bases from V and 0 bases from J, with 8 bases in between. CDR3: CASSRDSSGANVLTF. The CDR3 nucleotides read TGTGCCAGCAGCCGAGACAGCTCTGGGGCCAACGTCCTGACTTTC.

This chain connects TRBV6-2 or TRBV6-3 to TRBJ1-4; 8 bases map to TRBD1. Per the germline V gene, CDR1 is MNHEY and CDR2 is SVGEGT. This CDR3 spans 12 amino acids. V lost 2 bases and J lost 13; bases outside the gene matches: 3. CDR3 in DNA: TGTGCCAGCAGTTACCGACAGGGGCGACTGTTTTTT. This encodes CASSYRQGRLFF.

This chain uses TRBV28 with TRBJ1-1; no clear D gene. The V end lost 5 bases, the J end lost 13 bases, and 17 bases lay between the germline ends. The CDR3 has 12 residues. Germline V CDR1 and CDR2: MDHEN, SYDVKM. The CDR3 nucleotides are TGTGCCAGCAGTCCTCCGGAGCTAGGCCTTTTCTTT. This codes for CASSPPELGLFF.

This chain links TRBV19 with TRBJ1-2; maybe TRBD1 (5 bases). V lost 1 base and J 1 base, leaving 7 bases between the germline ends. Germline CDR1 LNHDA, CDR2 SQIVND (reference sequence). This CDR3 spans 14 amino acids. For the CDR3, the DNA is TGTGCCAGTAGTATAGGAGGACATAACTATGGCTACACCTTC. Its protein is CASSIGGHNYGYTF.

The CDR3 bases are TGTGCCATCAGTGAGTCGGCAGATAGCAATCAGCCCCAGCATTTT. Residues: CAISESADSNQPQHF. J is TRBJ1-5 and V is TRBV10-3; D is undetermined. This CDR3 has 15 amino acids. The germline gives CDR1 ENHRY, CDR2 SYGVKD. Trimming cost V 0 bases and J 0 bases, with 6 bases left between them.

This sequence joins TRBV10-3 and TRBJ1-4; 7 bases are a match to TRBD1. V was clipped by 2 bases and J by 4 bases; unmatched bases: 4. The V gene's germline CDR1 is ENHRY and CDR2 SYGVKD. The CDR3 loop spans 15 amino acids. The CDR3 loop is CAISEEGANNEKLFF. The DNA for the CDR3 is TGTGCCATCAGTGAGGAGGGGGCAAATAATGAAAAACTGTTTTTT.

The chain uses TRBV19 and TRBJ1-5, with TRBD1 matching over 7 bases. Germline CDR1 reads LNHDA; CDR2 reads SQIVND (reference sequence). This CDR3 comprises 13 residues. V was clipped by 6 bases and J by 6 bases; unmatched bases: 5. CDR3 amino acids: CASSEQGSQPQHF. CDR3 in DNA: TGTGCCAGTAGCGAACAGGGGTCTCAGCCCCAGCATTTT.

V gene TRBV5-4 combines with J gene TRBJ2-1; 7 positions match TRBD2. The CDR3 has 15 amino acids. The J segment lost 2 bases and the V segment lost 3 bases, leaving 5 bases of the junction unmatched. CDR1 and CDR2 from the germline V gene are SGHNT and YYREEE (reference sequence). CDR3 amino acids: CASSSAGTTYNEQFF. The CDR3 coding sequence is TGTGCCAGCAGCTCAGCGGGGACTACCTACAATGAGCAGTTCTTC.

The chain recombines TRBV19 with TRBJ1-5; the match to TRBD1 covers 9 bases. V was clipped by 3 bases and J by 7 bases; unmatched bases: 7. Germline lookup yields CDR1 LNHDA and CDR2 SQIVND (reference sequence). CDR3 length: 15 residues. The CDR3 here is CASSMGDRVKQPQHF. The CDR3 bases are TGTGCCAGTAGTATGGGGGACAGGGTCAAGCAGCCCCAGCATTTT. Full variable domain (outside the CDR3, taken from reference TRBV19 and TRBJ1-5): DGGITQSPKYLFRKEGQNVTLSCEQNLNHDAMYWYRQDPGQGLRLIYYSQIVNDFQKGDIAEGYSVSREKKESFPLTVTSAQKNPTAFYLCASSMGDRVKQPQHFGDGTRLSIL.

This chain links TRBV12-3 or TRBV12-4 with TRBJ2-3; D is possibly TRBD2 (6 bases). This CDR3 is 12 amino acids long. The V end lost 11 bases, the J end lost 1 base, and 10 bases lay between the germline ends. The CDR3 protein is CAGGTGTDTQYF. For the CDR3, the DNA is TGTGCCGGAGGGACGGGCACAGATACGCAGTATTTT.

This clone was counted once. The CDR3 DNA sequence: TGTGCCAGCAGCTTCGCGGGGGGGCCTTCGAATGAGCAGTTCTTC. Translating it yields CASSFAGGPSNEQFF. This chain joins TRBV7-2 and TRBJ2-1; 9 positions match TRBD2. The germline V gene encodes CDR1 SGHTA and CDR2 FQGNSA. The ends lost 3 bases at V and 7 bases at J; junction bases unmatched: 7. CDR3 length equals 15 residues.

This rearrangement joins TRBV19 to TRBJ1-3; weak D call: TRBD1 (6 bases). Trimming took off 6 bases at V and 2 bases at J, with 14 bases between the two ends. This CDR3 comprises 15 residues. Germline V gene lookup returns CDR1 LNHDA and CDR2 SQIVND (reference sequence). The CDR3 region has the DNA TGTGCCAGTAGCGGACAGTATATGGCTGGAAACACCATATATTTT. Translated, it gives CASSGQYMAGNTIYF.

The rearrangement uses TRBV5-1 and TRBJ1-1; the D gene is possibly TRBD1 (5 bases). The CDR3 has 16 residues. V lost 0 bases and J lost 1, with 13 bases in between. CDR1 and CDR2 from the germline V gene are SGHRS and YFSETQ. The CDR3 sequence: CASSLGQGRRNTEAFF. The DNA for the CDR3 is TGCGCCAGCAGCTTGGGGCAGGGTAGGAGGAACACTGAAGCTTTCTTT.

The chain has TRBV6-2 or TRBV6-3 and TRBJ2-2; 9 bases line up with TRBD2. CDR1 and CDR2 (germline): MNHEY, SVGEGT. The length of the CDR3 is 15 residues. Trimming removed 4 bases from V and 4 bases from J; junction bases left unmatched: 4. CDR3 region: CASSSRGRATGELFF. The CDR3 DNA is TGTGCCAGCAGTTCGCGCGGGAGGGCCACCGGGGAGCTGTTTTTT.

This clone was seen a handful of times. The chain employs TRBV11-1 and TRBJ1-1; perhaps TRBD1 as D (5 bases). The length of the CDR3 is 13 residues. The ends were cut back, 5 bases at V and 4 bases at J, with 11 bases in the middle. The germline gives CDR1 SGHAT, CDR2 FQDESV (reference sequence). CDR3 region: CASSLQGLTEAFF. The CDR3 region has the DNA TGTGCCAGCAGCCTTCAGGGTCTCACTGAAGCTTTCTTT.

This clone was seen a single time. The rearrangement joins TRBV9 to TRBJ2-1; D remains unclear. Trimming left V 3 bases short and J 9 bases short, with 13 bases between. Per germline, CDR1 SGDLS and CDR2 YYNGEE. The CDR3 runs to 13 residues. For the CDR3, the DNA is TGTGCCAGCAGCGCAGGAATCAGTTTTGAGCAGTTCTTC. Protein sequence: CASSAGISFEQFF.

This clone was detected a few times. The chain couples TRBV29-1 to TRBJ2-7, with a possible D match to TRBD2 (6 bases). Trimming removed 3 bases from V and 3 bases from J, with 12 bases in between. Germline V CDR1 and CDR2: SQVTM, ANQGSEA. The CDR3 loop spans 13 amino acids. The CDR3 loop reads CSVEAGTDYEQYF. As DNA, the CDR3 is TGCAGCGTTGAGGCGGGAACCGACTACGAGCAGTACTTC.

This sequence joins TRBV14 and TRBJ1-1, with unresolved D. This CDR3 contains 13 residues. V lost 2 bases and J 2 bases, leaving 6 bases between the germline ends. The V gene's germline CDR1 is SGHDN and CDR2 FVKESK. This CDR3 is CASSQNPNTEAFF. The DNA for the CDR3 is TGTGCCAGCAGCCAAAATCCTAACACTGAAGCTTTCTTT.

J is TRBJ2-1 and V is TRBV5-4, with TRBD1 identical over 11 bases. The J segment lost 7 bases and the V segment lost 5 bases, leaving 2 bases of the junction unmatched. Per the germline V gene, CDR1 is SGHNT and CDR2 is YYREEE (reference sequence). The length of the CDR3 is 13 residues. CDR3 nucleotide sequence: TGTGCCAGCAGGGGACAGGGGGAAAATGAGCAGTTCTTC. Amino acids: CASRGQGENEQFF.

The count of this clone is one. V gene TRBV11-2 combines with J gene TRBJ1-1, with 7 positions matching TRBD1. CDR1 and CDR2 (germline): SGHAT, FQNNGV. CDR3 length: 17 amino acids. V was clipped by 5 bases and J by 0 bases; unmatched bases: 12. The CDR3: CASSPRQGSLMNTEAFF. The DNA of the CDR3 is TGTGCCAGCAGCCCCCGACAGGGCTCCCTCATGAACACTGAAGCTTTCTTT. Drawing the rest from reference TRBV11-2 and TRBJ1-1, the complete variable domain is EAGVAQSPRYKIIEKRQSVAFWCNPISGHATLYWYQQILGQGPKLLIQFQNNGVVDDSQLPKDRFSAERLKGVDSTLKIQPAKLEDSAVYLCASSPRQGSLMNTEAFFGQGTRLTVV.

The chain combines TRBV9 with TRBJ1-2, with 9 bases matching TRBD1. V shed 2 bases and J 4 bases; nucleotides not matched to a gene: 6. The CDR3 sequence is 15 residues long. The germline gives CDR1 SGDLS, CDR2 YYNGEE. The CDR3 DNA reads TGTGCCAGCAGCGTCCGACAGGGGGGATCCTATGGCTACACCTTC. It translates to CASSVRQGGSYGYTF.

This clone showed up just a few times. The same CDR3 can be traced to other DNA sequences in this sample. The rearrangement links TRBV5-6 to TRBJ2-7; 7 bases are shared with TRBD1. Per germline, CDR1 SGHDT and CDR2 YYEEEE. After removal of 0 bases from V and 2 bases from J, the junction contained 5 bases not matched to a gene. This CDR3 comprises 15 residues. DNA for the CDR3: TGTGCCAGCAGCTTGGGACAGGGATTAACCTACGAGCAGTACTTC. This gives the protein CASSLGQGLTYEQYF.